The entry below describes one TCR beta chain. The CDR3 extends over 13 amino acids. V gave up 4 bases and J gave up 8 bases; unmatched junction bases: 7. Per germline, CDR1 LGHDT and CDR2 YNNKEL (reference sequence). Authors' methods: Reference gene primer amplification yielded estimated nucleated cell counts. Some clones are missing from TCRdb's copy, which holds only in-frame ones; the method was immunoSEQ multiplex PCR. V and J calls and clone size follow that table, whereas D and trimming were derived from the DNA. The table has around 300,000 clones, roughly 85% seen once. The data were taken from a study of blood T cell repertoires in COVID-19. In the study overall: From T cells, B-cell-depleted T cells, or PBMCs came the material, which was cDNA or gDNA.

The sequence was obtained from a woman aged 25 to 39 with active or convalescent COVID-19. Input material: peripheral blood. V gene TRBV3-1 (or the pseudogene TRBV3-2) combines with J gene TRBJ1-1, with TRBD1 identical over 7 bases. CDR3 loop: CASSLLSTGEAFF. The CDR3 DNA follows: TGTGCCAGCAGCCTTTTGTCGACAGGGGAAGCTTTCTTT.